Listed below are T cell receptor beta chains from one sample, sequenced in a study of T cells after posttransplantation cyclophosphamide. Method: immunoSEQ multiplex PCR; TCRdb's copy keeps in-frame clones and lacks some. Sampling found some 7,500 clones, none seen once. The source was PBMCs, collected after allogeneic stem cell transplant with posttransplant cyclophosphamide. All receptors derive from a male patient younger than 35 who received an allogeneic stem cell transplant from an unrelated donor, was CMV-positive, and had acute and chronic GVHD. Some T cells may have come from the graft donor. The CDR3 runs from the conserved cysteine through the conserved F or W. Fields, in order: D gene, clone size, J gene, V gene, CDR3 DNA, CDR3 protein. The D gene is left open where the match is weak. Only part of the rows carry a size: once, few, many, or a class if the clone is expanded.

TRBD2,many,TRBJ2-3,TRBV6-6,TGTGCCAGCAGCCTCGGGGGGTTCACAGATACGCAGTATTTT,CASSLGGFTDTQYF
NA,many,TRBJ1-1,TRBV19,TGTGCCAGTAGCCTTGGAGGGTCCAAGAACACTGAAGCTTTCTTT,CASSLGGSKNTEAFF
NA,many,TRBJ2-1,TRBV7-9,TGTGCCAGCAGCTTAGGACAGCCCGCCTACAATGAGCAGTTCTTC,CASSLGQPAYNEQFF
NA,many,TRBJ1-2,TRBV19,TGTGCCAGTAATGGAGCCTACCACTATGGCTACACCTTC,CASNGAYHYGYTF
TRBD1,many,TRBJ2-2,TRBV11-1,TGTGCCAGCAGCTTAGGGGACAGAGGGCTCGGGGAGCTGTTTTTT,CASSLGDRGLGELFF
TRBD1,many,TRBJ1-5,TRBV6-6,TGTGCCAGCAGTTACTTCGGGACAGGGGATAATCAGCCCCAGCATTTT,CASSYFGTGDNQPQHF
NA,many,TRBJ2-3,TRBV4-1,TGCGCCAGCAGCCCCGGACTATTCACAGATACGCAGTATTTT,CASSPGLFTDTQYF
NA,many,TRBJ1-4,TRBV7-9,TGTGCCAGCAGCTTAGGTAGGGGGGGCGCACCCGCAACTAATGAAAAACTGTTTTTT,CASSLGRGGAPATNEKLFF
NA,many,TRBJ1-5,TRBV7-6,TGTGCCAGCAGCCCCTCGGAGGGGAGCAATCAGCCCCAGCATTTT,CASSPSEGSNQPQHF
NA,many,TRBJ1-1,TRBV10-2,TGCGCCAGCAGTGAGAAGGGGGGGAGCACTGAAGCTTTCTTT,CASSEKGGSTEAFF
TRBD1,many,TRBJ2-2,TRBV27,TGTGCCAGCAGTCCTAGACAGGGGATCGGGGAGCTGTTTTTT,CASSPRQGIGELFF
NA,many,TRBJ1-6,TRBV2,TGTGCCAGCAGTTTTACCGGGACACCGGGTTCACCCCTCCACTTT,CASSFTGTPGSPLHF
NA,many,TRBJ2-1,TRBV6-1,TGTGCCAGCAGTGACCGGGTCGAGCAGTTCTTC,CASSDRVEQFF
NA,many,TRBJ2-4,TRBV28,TGTGCCAGCAGCATAGCCAAAAACATTCAGTACTTC,CASSIAKNIQYF
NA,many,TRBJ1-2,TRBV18,TGTGCCAGCTCACCAGGGCCCCTCTATGGCTACACCTTC,CASSPGPLYGYTF
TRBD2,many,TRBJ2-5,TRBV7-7,TGTGCTAGCAGCCCCGGCGGGGGGCCCTACCAAGAGACCCAGTACTTC,CASSPGGGPYQETQYF
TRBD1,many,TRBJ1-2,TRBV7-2,TGTGCCAGCAGCTTTAGTACAGGGGGTTATGGCTACACCTTC,CASSFSTGGYGYTF
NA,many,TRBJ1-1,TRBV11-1,TGTGCCAGCAGCACCCGACAGGTTGGTACTGAAGCTTTCTTT,CASSTRQVGTEAFF
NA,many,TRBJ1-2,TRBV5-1,TGCGCCAGCAGCTACGGGGCAGGGGAGAGGTATGGCTACACCTTC,CASSYGAGERYGYTF
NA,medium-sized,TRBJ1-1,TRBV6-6,TGTGCCAGCAGACCGACAGGGAACACTGAAGCTTTCTTT,CASRPTGNTEAFF
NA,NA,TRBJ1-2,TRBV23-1,TGCGCCAGCAGTCAATGCGGCCGATCCCCGGCTCCTAACTATGGCTACACCTTC,CASSQCGRSPAPNYGYTF
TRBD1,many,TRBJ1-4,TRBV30,TGTGCCTGGAGGAAACCGGGACAGGGGGCAAAAGAAAAACTGTTTTTT,CAWRKPGQGAKEKLFF